This TCR beta chain came from a study of shared clonotypes between healthy human individuals. Regarding the study as a whole: The represented genetic and exposure-history diversity was limited by the small number of donors. Shared clonotypes across all four donors exceeded non-shared ones in generation probability.

The CDR3 consists of 16 residues. The germline gives CDR1 SGHDT, CDR2 YYEEEE. V shed 4 bases, J shed 5 bases, and the junction held 10 bases outside the gene matches. Authors' analysis steps: ImmunoSEQ junction-only sequences lacked quality scores, so their filtering differed. Data came from immunoSEQ multiplex PCR; TCRdb stores just in-frame clones and leaves some out. V and J calls and clone size follow that table, whereas D and trimming were derived from the DNA. Of approximately 1,500,000 clones listed, roughly 96% are singletons. About this clone: Its antigen is as yet unknown.

The chain links TRBV5-6 to TRBJ2-3; 10 nucleotides line up with TRBD2. The sequenced sample was naive CD4+ T cells sorted from blood. Subset indicated: CD45RA+ positively selected. The origin of this receptor is a man aged 25-45 years in good health. The DNA for the CDR3 is TGTGCCAGCAGCCTCACCGGAGCGGGAGGGGGAGATACGCAGTATTTT. Amino acid sequence: CASSLTGAGGGDTQYF.